The sample holds a few counts of the clone carrying this T cell receptor (beta chain). The antigen remains undetermined. The CDR3 totals 14 residues. Trimming removed 5 bases from V and 5 bases from J; junction bases left unmatched: 7. The germline gives CDR1 KGHSH, CDR2 LQKENI. This specimen comes from a study of cytomegalovirus exposure and HLA in healthy donors. The PCR contained 60 Vbeta and 13 Jbeta primers. Sequenced by immunoSEQ multiplex PCR; TCRdb stores in-frame clones only, minus some. The sample records around 120,000 clones, 15% to 19% being singletons. Study-level results: In an earlier analysis, in 620 or so donors, most V segments appeared productive either ~87% or ~30% of the time.

Sequenced material: PBMCs. The chain employs TRBV18 and TRBJ1-1; 8 bases agree with TRBD1. The sequence derives from a young woman in good health and CMV-seronegative. The chain's CDR3 is CASSADRAGTEAFF. CDR3 coding DNA: TGTGCCAGCTCAGCGGACAGGGCAGGGACTGAAGCTTTCTTT.